The 29 T cell receptor beta chains below come from one sample, sequenced in a study of blood T cell repertoires in COVID-19. Clones were sequenced by immunoSEQ multiplex PCR, and TCRdb holds only the in-frame ones, with some missing. Among approximately 210,000 clones listed, around 80% were seen once. The specimen was PBMCs or T cells enriched from blood (not recorded which). The origin of the receptors is a man aged 25 to 40 with acute COVID-19.

The chain employs TRBV19 and TRBJ2-3; TRBD1 matches at 9 bases. Germline CDR1 is LNHDA and CDR2 is SQIVND (reference sequence). CDR3 length: 15 residues. V was pared by 7 bases and J by 4 bases, with 9 bases of the junction left unmatched. CDR3 sequence: CASNPPGQGADTQYF. The CDR3 region has the DNA TGTGCCAGTAACCCACCGGGACAGGGAGCAGATACGCAGTATTTT.

This rearrangement joins TRBV28 to TRBJ2-7, with TRBD1 matching 12 bases. The CDR3 consists of 16 residues. Looked up from germline, CDR1 is MDHEN and CDR2 is SYDVKM. The trim removed 7 bases at V and 7 bases at J, leaving 14 bases unmatched. The CDR3 is CASTVGGGQGAWEQYF. CDR3 nucleotides: TGTGCCAGCACCGTTGGGGGGGGACAGGGGGCCTGGGAGCAGTACTTC.

The rearrangement uses TRBV5-1 and TRBJ2-5; D perhaps matches TRBD1 (6 bases). Germline V gene lookup returns CDR1 SGHRS and CDR2 YFSETQ. The CDR3 contains 15 residues. V lost 3 bases to trimming and J lost 5 bases, with 17 bases between them. The CDR3, as DNA: TGCGCCAGCAGCTGGTACGTGGGGGCCGGGGAGACCCAGTACTTC. It codes for CASSWYVGAGETQYF. The full variable domain, in which reference TRBV5-1 and TRBJ2-5 provide the parts outside the CDR3, is KAGVTQTPRYLIKTRGQQVTLSCSPISGHRSVSWYQQTPGQGLQFLFEYFSETQRNKGNFPGRFSGRQFSNSRSEMNVSTLELGDSALYLCASSWYVGAGETQYFGPGTRLLVL.

The chain uses TRBV5-6 and TRBJ1-1; the match to TRBD1 covers 9 bases. The CDR3 is 17 residues long. The V segment lost 3 bases and the J segment 5 bases; nucleotides outside the gene matches: 14. Germline V gene sequence: CDR1 SGHDT, CDR2 YYEEEE. CDR3 in DNA: TGTGCCAGCAGCTCCCTTGGGGGCGGACAGGGGTGGACTGAAGCTTTCTTT. As protein: CASSSLGGGQGWTEAFF.

This chain links TRBV13 with TRBJ1-2, with 9 positions matching TRBD1. Germline V gene lookup returns CDR1 PRHDT and CDR2 FYEKMQ (reference sequence). This CDR3 spans 14 amino acids. The trim removed 4 bases at V and 7 bases at J, leaving 7 bases unmatched. CDR3 region: CASSSGTGISGYTF. CDR3 nucleotides: TGTGCCAGCAGCTCAGGGACAGGGATTTCTGGCTACACCTTC.

The sample holds a few counts of this clone. The CDR3 region is CASSPDRAGGLLDTQYF. The CDR3 DNA follows: TGTGCCAGCAGCCCCGACCGAGCGGGGGGGCTTTTGGATACGCAGTATTTT. This chain uses TRBV7-3 with TRBJ2-3; 10 bases line up with TRBD2. The CDR3 is 17 amino acids. Germline V gene sequence: CDR1 SGHTA, CDR2 FQGTGA. After removal of 5 bases from V and 6 bases from J, the junction contained 14 bases not matched to a gene.

This chain uses TRBV6-5 with TRBJ1-4, with TRBD1 matching 9 bases. The CDR3 has 14 residues. With 6 bases clipped from V and 8 bases from J, the junction kept 7 bases outside the gene matches. The V gene's germline CDR1 is MNHEY and CDR2 SVGAGI. The CDR3 sequence is CASRLTGGNEKLFF. The DNA for the CDR3 is TGTGCCAGCAGGTTGACAGGGGGAAACGAAAAACTGTTTTTT.

The CDR3 DNA reads as TGTGCCAGCAGCGTATTTGACAGGGGGAGCTATGGCTACACCTTC. Its translation: CASSVFDRGSYGYTF. The chain is built from TRBV9 and TRBJ1-2; TRBD1 agrees at 9 bases. With V trimmed by 1 base and J by 4 bases, 5 bases remained unmatched. Germline lookup yields CDR1 SGDLS and CDR2 YYNGEE. This CDR3 is built from 15 residues. Full variable domain (missing parts from reference TRBV9 and TRBJ1-2): DSGVTQTPKHLITATGQRVTLRCSPRSGDLSVYWYQQSLDQGLQFLIQYYNGEERAKGNILERFSAQQFPDLHSELNLSSLELGDSALYFCASSVFDRGSYGYTFGSGTRLTVV.

This rearrangement joins TRBV2 to TRBJ1-4, with D unclear. V gave up 5 bases and J gave up 8 bases, with 15 bases separating them. Per the germline V gene, CDR1 is SNHLY and CDR2 is FYNNEI. CDR3 length: 14 amino acids. The CDR3 here is CASSTLGRGEKLFF. For the CDR3, the DNA is TGTGCCAGCAGTACTCTGGGGAGAGGCGAAAAACTGTTTTTT.

The chain joins TRBV4-1 to TRBJ1-3, with 7 bases identical to TRBD1. V lost 2 bases, J lost 2 bases, and 6 bases stayed unmatched. Per germline, CDR1 MGHRA and CDR2 YSYEKL. The CDR3 is 16 residues long. The CDR3 nucleotides are TGCGCCAGCAGCCAACCCAGGGACAGTCCTGGAAACACCATATATTTT. The encoded protein is CASSQPRDSPGNTIYF.

V is TRBV11-2 and J is TRBJ1-5; 7 positions agree with TRBD1. After removal of 2 bases from V and 5 bases from J, the junction contained 12 bases not matched to a gene. Germline CDR1 reads SGHAT; CDR2 reads FQNNGV. The CDR3 loop spans 17 amino acids. For the CDR3, the DNA is TGTGCCAGCAGCTTACAGCCAGGGGGAGTTGGGTATCAGCCCCAGCATTTT. Protein sequence: CASSLQPGGVGYQPQHF.

The J gene is TRBJ1-1, the V gene TRBV27, with D tentatively TRBD1 (6 bases). The CDR3 totals 14 residues. V lost 2 bases and J 6 bases, leaving 13 bases between the germline ends. The germline V gene encodes CDR1 MNHEY and CDR2 SMNVEV (reference sequence). This chain's CDR3 is CASSLRGRGPEAFF. The CDR3 DNA is TGTGCCAGCAGTTTAAGGGGGAGAGGGCCTGAAGCTTTCTTT.

The gene calls are TRBV19 and TRBJ1-2; D not resolved. The V and J ends lost 2 bases and 7 bases respectively, with 17 bases between them. Germline V gene sequence: CDR1 LNHDA, CDR2 SQIVND (reference sequence). The CDR3 has 15 residues. The CDR3 protein is CASSIFSRDYGGYTF. CDR3 in DNA: TGTGCCAGTAGTATATTCTCGAGGGATTACGGTGGCTACACCTTC.

The J gene is TRBJ1-2, the V gene TRBV4-1; a weak D match, TRBD1 (5 bases). CDR1 is MGHRA and CDR2 is YSYEKL in the germline V gene. There are 16 residues in the CDR3. Between the trimmed V and J ends, which lost 0 bases and 5 bases, there was a span of 16 bases. CDR3 protein: CASSQDLIQGVYGYTF. CDR3 nucleotides: TGCGCCAGCAGCCAAGATCTTATCCAGGGCGTTTATGGCTACACCTTC.

This clone was counted at least ten times. V usage is TRBV5-1 and J usage is TRBJ1-1; possibly TRBD1 for D (5 bases). CDR3 length equals 13 residues. The germline V and J ends were trimmed by 1 base and 8 bases, with 12 bases remaining between them. CDR1 is SGHRS and CDR2 is YFSETQ in the germline V gene. This chain's CDR3 is CASSLLGGREAFF. In DNA form, the CDR3 reads TGCGCCAGCAGCTTGTTGGGGGGACGGGAAGCTTTCTTT. Looking up the rest from reference TRBV5-1 and TRBJ1-1 gives the full variable domain: KAGVTQTPRYLIKTRGQQVTLSCSPISGHRSVSWYQQTPGQGLQFLFEYFSETQRNKGNFPGRFSGRQFSNSRSEMNVSTLELGDSALYLCASSLLGGREAFFGQGTRLTVV.

The sample holds a few counts of this clone. This rearrangement joins TRBV18 to TRBJ2-5; 11 nucleotides align to TRBD1. The V and J ends lost 2 bases and 4 bases, in that order; junction bases with no gene match: 6. Germline lookup yields CDR1 KGHSH and CDR2 LQKENI. CDR3 length: 16 amino acids. CDR3 sequence reads: CASSPFGTGGRETQYF. In DNA form, the CDR3 reads TGTGCCAGCTCACCATTTGGGACAGGGGGAAGAGAGACCCAGTACTTC.

The CDR3 coding sequence is TGTGCCAGCAGTACAAAGACACGCACAGATACGCAGTATTTT. This encodes CASSTKTRTDTQYF. This sequence joins TRBV27 and TRBJ2-3; the D is unclear. Trimming cost V 5 bases and J 1 base, with 10 bases left between them. From germline, CDR1 is MNHEY and CDR2 SMNVEV (reference sequence). The CDR3 contains 14 residues.

The V call is TRBV7-9, the J call TRBJ1-2; 8 bases line up with TRBD1. With V trimmed by 3 bases and J by 1 base, 10 bases remained unmatched. This CDR3 comprises 17 residues. Germline-derived CDR1 and CDR2 are SEHNR and FQNEAQ (reference sequence). The CDR3 protein is CASSLDRVPHGNYGYTF. The CDR3 region has the DNA TGTGCCAGCAGCTTGGACAGGGTCCCCCATGGTAACTATGGCTACACCTTC.

The chain carries TRBV19 and TRBJ2-3; possible D gene TRBD2, 5 bases. CDR3 length: 12 residues. Germline V CDR1 and CDR2: LNHDA, SQIVND (reference sequence). V lost 8 bases and J 7 bases, leaving 13 bases between the germline ends. The CDR3 protein is CASQKPGYTQYF. The DNA for the CDR3 is TGTGCCAGTCAAAAACCGGGGTATACGCAGTATTTT.

The chain employs TRBV28 and TRBJ1-5, with D perhaps TRBD1 (5 bases). The CDR3 covers 15 residues. Germline V gene lookup returns CDR1 MDHEN and CDR2 SYDVKM. Between the trimmed V and J ends, which lost 5 bases and 2 bases, there was a span of 13 bases. CDR3 protein: CASSRGGMGNQPQHF. The CDR3 DNA sequence: TGTGCCAGCAGTCGGGGGGGGATGGGCAATCAGCCCCAGCATTTT.

The V and J genes are TRBV7-3 and TRBJ2-3; 10 bases align to TRBD2. Germline CDR1 SGHTA, CDR2 FQGTGA. The V segment lost 9 bases and the J segment 1 base; nucleotides outside the gene matches: 7. The CDR3 contains 15 residues. The CDR3 DNA is TGTGCCAGTTCTAGCGGGGGTCTGGGCACAGATACGCAGTATTTT. This encodes CASSSGGLGTDTQYF.

The rearrangement uses TRBV9 and TRBJ2-3, with 10 bases lining up with TRBD2. V was pared by 1 base and J by 4 bases, with 3 bases of the junction left unmatched. From germline, CDR1 is SGDLS and CDR2 YYNGEE. This CDR3 has 15 amino acids. The CDR3 sequence is CASSVSSGGSDTQYF. Here the CDR3 DNA reads TGTGCCAGCAGCGTATCTAGCGGGGGATCAGATACGCAGTATTTT. The variable domain in full, completed from reference TRBV9 and TRBJ2-3, reads DSGVTQTPKHLITATGQRVTLRCSPRSGDLSVYWYQQSLDQGLQFLIQYYNGEERAKGNILERFSAQQFPDLHSELNLSSLELGDSALYFCASSVSSGGSDTQYFGPGTRLTVL.

CDR3 sequence reads: CASSTGTVGDEQYF. The CDR3 DNA is TGTGCCAGCAGCACCGGGACAGTTGGGGACGAGCAGTACTTC. This rearrangement joins TRBV7-9 to TRBJ2-7; TRBD1 agrees at 7 bases. CDR3 size: 14 residues. V trimming: 5 bases; J trimming: 5 bases; junction bases outside the gene matches: 9. Germline V gene sequence: CDR1 SEHNR, CDR2 FQNEAQ (reference sequence).

The V gene is TRBV2, the J gene TRBJ2-3; D is uncertain. Germline V gene sequence: CDR1 SNHLY, CDR2 FYNNEI. V was shortened by 0 bases and J by 3 bases, with 10 bases between the two germline ends. The CDR3 runs 15 residues. The CDR3 DNA sequence: TGTGCCAGCAGTGAAGCGCTCTGGCGGACAGATACGCAGTATTTT. It specifies CASSEALWRTDTQYF.

A few counts support this clone. The chain carries TRBV6-1 and TRBJ1-2; possibly TRBD1 for D (6 bases). This CDR3 region has 13 residues. Germline V gene lookup returns CDR1 MNHNS and CDR2 SASEGT. The V and J ends lost 2 bases and 4 bases respectively, with 8 bases between them. The CDR3 DNA is TGTGCCAGCAGTGAAAGGACAGTCTATGGCTACACCTTC. Its protein product is CASSERTVYGYTF.

The V gene is TRBV30, the J gene TRBJ1-4, with D maybe TRBD1 (5 bases). The germline gives CDR1 GTSNPN, CDR2 SVGIG (reference sequence). The CDR3 runs 13 residues. Trimming left V 3 bases short and J 7 bases short, with 12 bases between. CDR3 nucleotides: TGTGCCTGGAGCCCCAGGGTGGGTGAAAAACTGTTTTTT. Protein: CAWSPRVGEKLFF.

The chain combines TRBV3-1 (or the pseudogene TRBV3-2) with TRBJ2-7; D perhaps matches TRBD2 (5 bases). Germline lookup yields CDR1 LGHDT and CDR2 YNNKEL (reference sequence). Trimming left V 1 base short and J 10 bases short, with 17 bases between. The CDR3 has 14 residues. For the CDR3, the DNA is TGTGCCAGCAGCCAAGGTCCAGGAGGTTTACTACAGTACTTC. As protein: CASSQGPGGLLQYF.

V gene TRBV4-2 combines with J gene TRBJ1-6, with D maybe TRBD1 (5 bases). The germline V gene encodes CDR1 LGHNA and CDR2 YNFKEQ. This CDR3 has 16 residues. Between the trimmed V and J ends, which lost 1 base and 7 bases, there was a span of 14 bases. CDR3 loop: CASSQGRVIKNSPLHF. In DNA, the CDR3 is TGTGCCAGCAGCCAAGGCAGGGTAATTAAGAATTCACCCCTCCACTTT.

This clone was counted a single time. This sequence joins TRBV7-2 and TRBJ2-5; perhaps TRBD2 as D (6 bases). The CDR3 sequence is 14 residues long. The ends were cut back, 3 bases at V and 5 bases at J, with 13 bases in the middle. Germline lookup yields CDR1 SGHTA and CDR2 FQGNSA. CDR3 sequence reads: CASSFDLREETQYF. CDR3 in DNA: TGTGCCAGCAGCTTTGACTTACGGGAGGAGACCCAGTACTTC.